A single sample gave rise to the 25 T cell receptor beta chains below, sequenced in a study of vaccination and CD4 T cells after COVID-19. Cultured CD4+ T cell DNA underwent sequencing with the Oncomine TCR Beta short-read assay. MiXCR, applied by TCRdb to the PCR reads, yields one record per CDR3 protein. The sample has about 20,000 distinct CDR3 sequences; about three quarters are singletons. As to treatment: roughly 10-day PBMC culture with coronavirus spike peptide pools or control peptides (ViraFEST assay). Their recognized antigens are unknown. The sequenced sample was CD4+ T cells from blood, cultured in vitro, obtained after SARS-CoV-2 vaccination. All receptors derive from a human donor who received a COVID-19 vaccine.

The chain combines TRBV7-2 with TRBJ2-2; TRBD2 might be the D (6 bases). The CDR3 sequence is 15 residues long. The V end was cut by 3 bases, the J end by 5 bases, with 13 bases between. Germline loops: CDR1 SGHTA, CDR2 FQGNSA. In nucleotides, the CDR3 is TGTGCCAGCAGCTTGAAGGGAGGAGGTACCGGGGAGCTGTTTTTT. It specifies CASSLKGGGTGELFF.

The chain uses TRBV12-3 or TRBV12-4 and TRBJ1-5, with 7 bases aligning to TRBD1. The ends lost 5 bases at V and 3 bases at J; junction bases unmatched: 7. The CDR3 has 15 residues. The CDR3: CASSLRQGLNQPQHF. The CDR3 nucleotides are TGTGCCAGCAGTCTTCGACAGGGCCTCAATCAGCCCCAGCATTTT.

The CDR3 DNA follows: TGCAGTGCTAGTGCGGACAGGGCCAATTCACCCCTCCACTTT. Its translation: CSASADRANSPLHF. This chain joins TRBV20-1 and TRBJ1-6; 8 bases are a match to TRBD1. The germline CDR1 and CDR2 sequences are DFQATT and SNEGSKA (reference sequence). The CDR3 is made up of 14 amino acids. J gave up 7 bases and V 3 bases, and 5 bases lay outside the gene matches.

J is TRBJ1-2 and V is TRBV19; D gene unclear. Germline V lookup: CDR1 LNHDA, CDR2 SQIVND (reference sequence). CDR3 length: 12 residues. Deletions cut 8 bases from V and 4 bases from J, with 11 bases between. CDR3 sequence (DNA): TGTGCCAGTCGGTGGGGTTCCTATGGCTACACCTTC. Its translation is CASRWGSYGYTF.

The rearrangement joins TRBV2 to TRBJ1-1; possibly TRBD1 for D (5 bases). The CDR3 is 14 amino acids. V was trimmed by 5 bases and J by 7 bases, leaving 17 bases between them. Germline-derived CDR1 and CDR2 are SNHLY and FYNNEI. Here the CDR3 DNA reads TGTGCCAGCAGTTTCAACAGGTGGAAGGATGAAGCTTTCTTT. Protein: CASSFNRWKDEAFF.

The sample holds a few counts of this clonotype. J is TRBJ1-6 and V is TRBV20-1; D perhaps matches TRBD1 (6 bases). CDR3 length: 15 residues. Germline V CDR1 and CDR2: DFQATT, SNEGSKA (reference sequence). V dropped 0 bases and J dropped 5 bases, with 11 bases sitting between them. The chain's CDR3 is CSARDLNRDNSPLHF. CDR3 coding DNA: TGCAGTGCTAGAGATTTGAACAGGGATAATTCACCCCTCCACTTT.

The chain employs TRBV19 and TRBJ1-6, with 7 bases identical to TRBD1. Germline assignment: CDR1 LNHDA and CDR2 SQIVND (reference sequence). This CDR3 is 16 amino acids long. V gave up 5 bases and J gave up 4 bases; unmatched junction bases: 8. The CDR3 spells CASSPGTEVYNSPLHF. CDR3 DNA sequence: TGTGCCAGTAGTCCCGGGACAGAGGTATATAATTCACCCCTCCACTTT.

In its sample, this clonotype was seen once. J is TRBJ1-5 and V is TRBV12-3 or TRBV12-4, with D unclear. V dropped 1 base and J dropped 3 bases, with 7 bases sitting between them. The CDR3 consists of 14 residues. The CDR3 spells CASSLGVPNQPQHF. Written as DNA, the CDR3 is TGTGCCAGCAGTTTAGGGGTCCCCAATCAGCCCCAGCATTTT.

The chain recombines TRBV12-3 or TRBV12-4 with TRBJ2-3; D remains ambiguous. This CDR3 is built from 13 residues. Trimming cost V 3 bases and J 0 bases, with 4 bases left between them. CDR3 DNA sequence: TGTGCCAGCAGTTTGGGTAGCACAGATACGCAGTATTTT. Amino acid sequence: CASSLGSTDTQYF.

The chain is built from TRBV10-2 and TRBJ1-2; weak D call: TRBD1 (5 bases). The CDR3 is 12 residues long. Trimming stripped 3 bases from V and 6 bases from J, with 8 bases between. Per the germline V gene, CDR1 is WSHSY and CDR2 is SAAADI. In DNA, the CDR3 is TGCGCCAGCAGTGATGGGGGGAATGGCTACACCTTC. This sequence encodes CASSDGGNGYTF.

The chain carries TRBV24-1 and TRBJ1-1; 9 bases align to TRBD1. The germline gives CDR1 KGHDR, CDR2 SFDVKD. V shed 7 bases and J 2 bases; nucleotides not matched to a gene: 7. The CDR3 covers 15 residues. Here the CDR3 reads CATRGTGGLNTEAFF. The CDR3 DNA follows: TGTGCCACCAGGGGAACAGGGGGCCTTAACACTGAAGCTTTCTTT.

The rearrangement links TRBV15 to TRBJ2-7; TRBD2 is a possible D gene (6 bases). Germline lookup yields CDR1 LNHNV and CDR2 YYDKDF (reference sequence). V was trimmed by 0 bases and J by 1 base, leaving 22 bases between them. This CDR3 region has 19 residues. CDR3 protein: CATSRDSPWARRDSYEQYF. For the CDR3, the DNA is TGTGCCACCAGCAGAGATTCCCCATGGGCACGGAGGGATTCCTACGAGCAGTACTTC.

J is TRBJ2-7 and V is TRBV6-1, with TRBD1 identical over 8 bases. The CDR3 totals 14 residues. CDR1 and CDR2 from the germline V gene are MNHNS and SASEGT. Trimming cost V 7 bases and J 1 base; bases outside gene matches: 6. The CDR3 reads CASTIDRGSYEQYF. CDR3 bases: TGTGCCAGCACCATCGACAGGGGTTCCTACGAGCAGTACTTC.

The chain has TRBV30 and TRBJ2-7; D remains ambiguous. Germline CDR1 GTSNPN, CDR2 SVGIG (reference sequence). There are 12 residues in the CDR3. V dropped 3 bases and J dropped 8 bases, with 14 bases sitting between them. The CDR3 protein is CAWRRDSHKQYF. CDR3 coding DNA: TGTGCCTGGAGACGAGACTCCCACAAGCAGTACTTC.

V gene TRBV14 combines with J gene TRBJ1-2, with TRBD1 matching 8 bases. The V segment lost 4 bases and the J segment 5 bases; nucleotides outside the gene matches: 0. CDR1 is SGHDN and CDR2 is FVKESK in the germline V gene. This CDR3 contains 12 residues. CDR3 sequence reads: CASSRTGYGYTF. The CDR3 DNA is TGTGCCAGCAGCCGGACAGGGTATGGCTACACCTTC.

This clonotype appeared once. This chain links TRBV20-1 with TRBJ1-1; TRBD1 might be the D (5 bases). The V end was cut by 0 bases, the J end by 6 bases, with 11 bases between. This CDR3 is 13 amino acids long. The germline V gene encodes CDR1 DFQATT and CDR2 SNEGSKA (reference sequence). The CDR3 DNA reads TGCAGTGCTAGAGACGGAGGGGAACCTGAAGCTTTCTTT. It codes for CSARDGGEPEAFF.

The chain joins TRBV19 to TRBJ1-5; D is unresolved. With 8 bases removed from V and 0 bases from J, the gap between germline ends came to 17 bases. The germline gives CDR1 LNHDA, CDR2 SQIVND (reference sequence). The CDR3 has 16 amino acids. The CDR3 nucleotides are TGTGCCAGTCGGCGGTCGGGAGTAAATAGCAATCAGCCCCAGCATTTT. Protein sequence: CASRRSGVNSNQPQHF.

V and J are TRBV2 and TRBJ2-7; D is ambiguous. The J call is uncertain, as TRBJ2-5 better fits the DNA end. The CDR3 is 12 amino acids. Looked up from germline, CDR1 is SNHLY and CDR2 is FYNNEI. CDR3 coding DNA: TGTGCCAGCAGTGTGCAAGGCGAGACCCAGTACTTC. Amino acids: CASSVQGETQYF.

The V gene is TRBV6-5, the J gene TRBJ1-4; weak D call: TRBD1 (5 bases). The germline V and J ends were trimmed by 0 bases and 8 bases, with 13 bases remaining between them. The CDR3 is made up of 15 amino acids. Germline loops: CDR1 MNHEY, CDR2 SVGAGI. This chain's CDR3 is CASSYSRRGNEKLFF. For the CDR3, the DNA is TGTGCCAGCAGTTACTCGCGGAGGGGAAACGAAAAACTGTTTTTT.

The rearrangement uses TRBV20-1 and TRBJ1-1, with D maybe TRBD1 (6 bases). CDR1 is DFQATT and CDR2 is SNEGSKA in the germline V gene (reference sequence). The CDR3 spans 14 residues. V lost 6 bases and J 2 bases, leaving 16 bases between the germline ends. The CDR3 bases are TGCAGTGCCCACCCCAGGGGCTTTAACACTGAAGCTTTCTTT. Translated: CSAHPRGFNTEAFF.

V usage is TRBV7-9 and J usage is TRBJ1-5; 10 bases fit TRBD1. CDR3 size: 15 residues. The V and J ends lost 7 bases and 3 bases, in that order; junction bases with no gene match: 6. Germline V gene data show CDR1 as SEHNR and CDR2 as FQNEAQ (reference sequence). CDR3 loop: CASTLGTGDNQPQHF. The CDR3 DNA reads as TGTGCCAGCACCCTCGGGACAGGGGACAATCAGCCCCAGCATTTT. Variable domain in full (rest from reference TRBV7-9 and TRBJ1-5): DTGVSQNPRHKITKRGQNVTFRCDPISEHNRLYWYRQTLGQGPEFLTYFQNEAQLEKSRLLSDRFSAERPKGSFSTLEIQRTEQGDSAMYLCASTLGTGDNQPQHFGDGTRLSIL.

The chain couples TRBV29-1 to TRBJ1-2, with D perhaps matching TRBD1 (6 bases). Germline V gene lookup returns CDR1 SQVTM and CDR2 ANQGSEA. This CDR3 comprises 12 residues. The V end was cut by 4 bases, the J end by 2 bases, with 8 bases between. CDR3 loop: CSVGQENYGYTF. The CDR3 nucleotides are TGCAGCGTTGGACAGGAGAACTATGGCTACACCTTC.

DNA for the CDR3: TGTGCCAGCAGTTTCTTCAGGGGGCAGCCCCAGCATTTT. Translated: CASSFFRGQPQHF. The J gene is TRBJ1-5, the V gene TRBV12-3 or TRBV12-4; 7 bases are a match to TRBD1. The ends lost 3 bases at V and 7 bases at J; junction bases unmatched: 3. This CDR3 region has 13 residues.

The DNA of the CDR3 is TGCAGTGCTAGAGATGGACAGGGTTATGGCTACACCTTC. Its translation: CSARDGQGYGYTF. The rearrangement uses TRBV20-1 and TRBJ1-2; 8 bases map to TRBD1. This CDR3 region has 13 residues. Germline lookup yields CDR1 DFQATT and CDR2 SNEGSKA (reference sequence). With 0 bases clipped from V and 5 bases from J, the junction kept 2 bases outside the gene matches.

This clonotype has more than one count but fewer than ten. The chain uses TRBV2 and TRBJ1-2; no definite D call. Trimming stripped 8 bases from V and 2 bases from J, with 12 bases between. The CDR3 runs to 13 residues. Looked up from germline, CDR1 is SNHLY and CDR2 is FYNNEI. The CDR3 loop reads CASGEGRNYGYTF. The CDR3 region has the DNA TGTGCCAGCGGCGAGGGCAGAAACTATGGCTACACCTTC.